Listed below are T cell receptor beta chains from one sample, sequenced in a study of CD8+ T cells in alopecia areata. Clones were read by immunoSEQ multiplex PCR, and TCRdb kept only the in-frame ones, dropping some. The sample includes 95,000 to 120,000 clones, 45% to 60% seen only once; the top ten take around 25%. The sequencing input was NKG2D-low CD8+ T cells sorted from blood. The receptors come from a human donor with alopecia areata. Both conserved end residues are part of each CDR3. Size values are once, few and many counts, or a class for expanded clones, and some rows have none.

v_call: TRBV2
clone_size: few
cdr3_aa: CASTFAGANVLTF

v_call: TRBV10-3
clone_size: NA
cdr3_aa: CAIRTGTDTQYF

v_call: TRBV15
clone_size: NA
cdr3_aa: CATSRHQGGTNEKLFF

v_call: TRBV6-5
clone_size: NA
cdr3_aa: CASRSGLVPYNEQFF

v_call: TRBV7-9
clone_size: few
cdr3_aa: CASLASGSYEQYF

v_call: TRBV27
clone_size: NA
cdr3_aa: CASSLSSGVEQYF

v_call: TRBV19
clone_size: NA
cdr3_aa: CASEKGVSDTGELFF

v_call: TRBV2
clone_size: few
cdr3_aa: CASKELAGSYEQYF

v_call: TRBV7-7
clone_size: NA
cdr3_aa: CASSPGTGYYEQYF

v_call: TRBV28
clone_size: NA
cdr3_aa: CASSDDSGIIYEQYF

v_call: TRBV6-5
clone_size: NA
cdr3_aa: CASSYGGGGYNEQFF

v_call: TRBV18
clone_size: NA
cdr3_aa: CASSPPQGVEAFF

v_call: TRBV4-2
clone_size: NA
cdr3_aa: CASSQASGTPPGDEQFF

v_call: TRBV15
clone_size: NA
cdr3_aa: CATSRDQTEAFF

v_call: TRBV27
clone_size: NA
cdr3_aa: CASSVFSGANVLTF

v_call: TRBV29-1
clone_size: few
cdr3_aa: CSVDLGAPYGYTF

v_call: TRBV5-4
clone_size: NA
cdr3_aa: CASSFYAREGFPQYF

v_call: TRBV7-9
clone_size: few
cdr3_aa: CASTNSYEQYF

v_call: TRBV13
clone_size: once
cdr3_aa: CASSSGTGMASGANVLTF

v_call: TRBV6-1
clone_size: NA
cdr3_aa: CASRGTGELFF

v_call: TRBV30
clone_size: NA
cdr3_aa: CAWTWRYERTEAFF

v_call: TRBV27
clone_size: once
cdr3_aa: CASSPAGNTEAFF

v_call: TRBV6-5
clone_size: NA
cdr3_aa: CASKLAVWVNEQFF

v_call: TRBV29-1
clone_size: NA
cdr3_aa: CSVAPTTGGEKLFF

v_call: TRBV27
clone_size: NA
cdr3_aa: CASSPRLAGDTQYF

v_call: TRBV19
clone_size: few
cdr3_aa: CASTSTGLALDTQYF

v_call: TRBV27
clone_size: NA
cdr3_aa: CASTPQDRSYTGELFF

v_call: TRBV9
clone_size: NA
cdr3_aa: CASSDGDSAYNEQFF

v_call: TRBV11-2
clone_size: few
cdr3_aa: CASSLASRVNEQFF

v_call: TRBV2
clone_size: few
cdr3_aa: CARSGQGGSYEQYF

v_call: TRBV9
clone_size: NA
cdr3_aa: CASSPPVGGEKLFF

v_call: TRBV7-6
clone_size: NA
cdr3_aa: CASSLAGTYNEQFF

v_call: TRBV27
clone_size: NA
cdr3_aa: CASSLMGNQPQHF

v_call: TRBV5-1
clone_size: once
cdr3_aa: CASSPMGDSYEQYF

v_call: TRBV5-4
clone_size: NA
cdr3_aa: CASSPDRGTDTQYF

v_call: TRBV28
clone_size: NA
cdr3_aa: CASRQNQGVNTEAFF

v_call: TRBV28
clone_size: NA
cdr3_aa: CASRPPAANTEAFF

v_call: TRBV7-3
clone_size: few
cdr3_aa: CASSFSGTSSYEQYF

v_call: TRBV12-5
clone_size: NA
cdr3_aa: CASDTTSPPDTQYF

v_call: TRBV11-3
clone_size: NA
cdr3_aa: CASSPRLADSTGELFF

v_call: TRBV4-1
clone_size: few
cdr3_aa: CASSQVQDRTYEQYF

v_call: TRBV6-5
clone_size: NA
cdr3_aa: CASSQGAGELFF

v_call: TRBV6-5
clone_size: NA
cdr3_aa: CASRISSGSTDTQYF

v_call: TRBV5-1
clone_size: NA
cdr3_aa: CASGEGTGANVLTF

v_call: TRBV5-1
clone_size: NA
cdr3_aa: CASSLGGRGSYEQYF

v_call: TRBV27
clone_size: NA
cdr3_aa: CASSSISGVNTEAFF

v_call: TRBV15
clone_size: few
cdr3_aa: CATSRDMGSNSPLHF